The sequence of this T cell receptor (beta chain) was determined in a study of blood T cells in healthy people across ages. On the study more broadly: Template-switching capture recovered about one barcoded beta molecule per two T cells. Study-level points and caveats: Donor CMV status was unknown, possibly confounding expanded clonotype changes. The long-lived group displayed more naive CD4+ cells, plus higher diversity, than the aged donors did.

Germline V gene data show CDR1 as MNHEY and CDR2 as SMNVEV (reference sequence). Unmatched junction bases numbered 6, after V lost 2 bases and J lost 5 bases. This CDR3 has 16 amino acids. Alongside a J-beta primer mix, a sample-barcoded 5' primer served in a second PCR lasting about 6 to 11 cycles. Tags on each cDNA molecule came from a template-switch adaptor with 12 random nucleotides. TCRdb called the 5' RACE reads again in MiXCR, with one record for every CDR3 protein. Altogether about 940,000 distinct CDR3 sequences are present, 45% to 50% being singletons, with the ten largest covering over 10%. On this clonotype itself: Antigen: not known.

The sequencing input was blood. V is TRBV27 and J is TRBJ1-6, with TRBD1 matching 7 bases. This TCR was sampled from a man aged 25 to 40 in good health. The CDR3 nucleotides are TGTGCCAGCAGTTTACGTTATCAGGGGGATAATTCACCCCTCCACTTT. Encoded protein: CASSLRYQGDNSPLHF.